The 17 T cell receptor beta chains below come from one sample, sequenced in a study of shared clonotypes between healthy human individuals. The table came from immunoSEQ multiplex PCR; TCRdb's copy has only in-frame clones and leaves some out. The sample holds 1.4 million or so clones, approximately 98.5% seen once. Sequencing used naive CD4+ T cells sorted from blood. Subset specified: CD45RA+ positively selected. The receptor set was obtained from a man in his thirties or forties in good health.

The rearrangement joins TRBV28 to TRBJ2-3, with D possibly TRBD1 on 6 matching bases. The V and J ends lost 5 bases and 1 base respectively, with 31 bases between them. There are 21 residues in the CDR3. Per germline, CDR1 MDHEN and CDR2 SYDVKM. CDR3 residues: CASSKVASRGVERVRTDTQYF. The DNA of the CDR3 is TGTGCCAGCAGTAAAGTGGCATCCAGGGGAGTTGAGCGAGTACGCACAGATACGCAGTATTTT.

The chain links TRBV11-2 to TRBJ2-4; tentative D call: TRBD2 (6 bases). The CDR3 has 16 amino acids. The germline V and J ends were trimmed by 5 bases and 0 bases, with 14 bases remaining between them. Germline V gene sequence: CDR1 SGHAT, CDR2 FQNNGV. The CDR3 sequence is CASSLGTFLAKNIQYF. CDR3 nucleotides: TGTGCCAGCAGCCTAGGGACTTTCCTAGCCAAAAACATTCAGTACTTC.

In the case of this clone: At the DNA level, this CDR3 is encoded by other sequences in the same sample as well. The chain is built from TRBV6-6 and TRBJ1-1; D uncertain. The germline V and J ends were trimmed by 2 bases and 1 base, with 8 bases remaining between them. CDR1 is MNHNY, CDR2 SVGAGI, per germline (reference sequence). The CDR3 consists of 14 residues. This chain's CDR3 is CASSYGGKNTEAFF. For the CDR3, the DNA is TGTGCCAGCAGTTACGGCGGGAAGAACACTGAAGCTTTCTTT.

The chain employs TRBV7-9 and TRBJ2-1; D is tentatively TRBD1 or TRBD2 (5 bases each). Trimming took off 4 bases at V and 0 bases at J, with 19 bases between the two ends. Germline-derived CDR1 and CDR2 are SEHNR and FQNEAQ (reference sequence). This CDR3 has 18 residues. CDR3 in amino acids: CASSSNRGPKLSYNEQFF. DNA for the CDR3: TGTGCCAGCAGCTCCAATAGGGGACCCAAACTCTCCTACAATGAGCAGTTCTTC.

This chain uses TRBV5-1 with TRBJ1-1; D might be TRBD1 (6 bases). CDR3 size: 14 residues. Trimming cost V 4 bases and J 0 bases, with 10 bases left between them. Germline loops: CDR1 SGHRS, CDR2 YFSETQ. The CDR3 bases are TGCGCCAGCAGCGCCGACAGGTTGAACACTGAAGCTTTCTTT. Amino acids: CASSADRLNTEAFF.

The V and J genes are TRBV9 and TRBJ2-3, with 7 bases matching TRBD1. The CDR3 is 13 amino acids. Per the germline V gene, CDR1 is SGDLS and CDR2 is YYNGEE. Losses at the gene ends were 2 bases for V and 5 bases for J; bases not matched to a gene: 2. CDR3 in amino acids: CASSVTGEDTQYF. The CDR3 DNA is TGTGCCAGCAGCGTCACAGGGGAAGATACGCAGTATTTT.

The V gene is TRBV5-1, the J gene TRBJ2-7; 12 nucleotides match TRBD2. The V gene's germline CDR1 is SGHRS and CDR2 YFSETQ. CDR3 size: 15 residues. The ends lost 4 bases at V and 0 bases at J; junction bases unmatched: 2. This CDR3 is CASSRTSGNSYEQYF. The DNA of the CDR3 is TGCGCCAGCAGCCGGACTAGCGGGAACTCCTACGAGCAGTACTTC.

The chain couples TRBV11-2 to TRBJ2-5, with D perhaps given as TRBD1 or TRBD2 (5 bases each). V lost 4 bases, J lost 4 bases, and 13 bases lay in between. This CDR3 has 14 amino acids. The germline gives CDR1 SGHAT, CDR2 FQNNGV. In DNA, the CDR3 is TGTGCCAGCAGCTCCCGAGTTGGGGGAGAGACCCAGTACTTC. Translated: CASSSRVGGETQYF.

This chain links TRBV28 with TRBJ1-5; 7 nucleotides align to TRBD1. CDR1 is MDHEN and CDR2 is SYDVKM in the germline V gene. CDR3 length equals 16 residues. V trimming: 1 base; J trimming: 5 bases; junction bases outside the gene matches: 8. The CDR3 DNA is TGTGCCAGCAGTTTATTAGGACAGGTAGGCCATCAGCCCCAGCATTTT. This gives the protein CASSLLGQVGHQPQHF.

The chain links TRBV29-1 to TRBJ2-2, with 7 bases fitting TRBD1. V lost 3 bases, J lost 1 base, and 5 bases stayed unmatched. CDR1 and CDR2 (germline): SQVTM, ANQGSEA. The CDR3 runs 15 residues. The chain's CDR3 is CSVDSGGRNTGELFF. As DNA, the CDR3 is TGCAGCGTTGACTCAGGGGGACGGAACACCGGGGAGCTGTTTTTT.

CDR3 bases: TGCGCCAGCAGCTTCCCAGGGAAACCTTCTAACTATGGCTACACCTTC. This gives the protein CASSFPGKPSNYGYTF. V gene TRBV5-1 combines with J gene TRBJ1-2; perhaps TRBD1 as D (5 bases). The CDR3 covers 16 residues. Germline V gene data show CDR1 as SGHRS and CDR2 as YFSETQ. V was pared by 2 bases and J by 0 bases, with 14 bases between.

V gene TRBV18 combines with J gene TRBJ2-1; the D gene is possibly TRBD2 (6 bases). The CDR3 runs 18 residues. Trimming took 2 bases from V and 9 from J, leaving 26 bases between them. In germline, CDR1 is KGHSH, CDR2 LQKENI. Here the CDR3 DNA reads TGTGCCAGCTCACCAGGTAGGAGTAGCGGCGAACCCGGGGGTGAGCAGTTCTTC. Amino acid sequence: CASSPGRSSGEPGGEQFF.

V is TRBV7-8 and J is TRBJ2-2, with TRBD2 matching 8 bases. Germline V lookup: CDR1 SGHVS, CDR2 FQNEAQ. The V gene end was trimmed by 3 bases and the J gene end by 7 bases; junction bases not matched to a gene: 1. The CDR3 is 13 amino acids. CDR3 DNA: TGTGCCAGCAGCTTGAGCGGGAGCGGGGAGCTGTTTTTT. Protein sequence: CASSLSGSGELFF.

The chain combines TRBV19 with TRBJ2-3, with 7 nucleotides matching TRBD1. CDR1 is LNHDA, CDR2 SQIVND, per germline (reference sequence). The J segment lost 4 bases and the V segment lost 3 bases, leaving 19 bases of the junction unmatched. The CDR3 covers 19 residues. The CDR3 region is CASSILPGQSPSGADTQYF. CDR3 sequence (DNA): TGTGCCAGTAGTATCCTGCCGGGACAGTCCCCGTCCGGCGCAGATACGCAGTATTTT.

Points on this clone: Within the sample, other DNA sequences also encode this same CDR3. V and J are TRBV28 and TRBJ1-5; D gene ambiguous. The CDR3 covers 11 residues. The V gene's germline CDR1 is MDHEN and CDR2 SYDVKM. The V gene lost 3 bases and the J gene lost 5 bases, with 2 bases spanning the gap. The CDR3 region has the DNA TGTGCCAGCAGTTTTGATCAGCCCCAGCATTTT. Protein: CASSFDQPQHF.

The count of this clone is one. This sequence joins TRBV11-2 and TRBJ2-7; no firm D call. Trimming shortened V by 5 bases and J by 2 bases, and 13 bases separated the two germline ends. The germline V gene encodes CDR1 SGHAT and CDR2 FQNNGV. There are 14 residues in the CDR3. The CDR3 protein is CASSPPAAPYEQYF. Here the CDR3 DNA reads TGTGCCAGCAGCCCTCCCGCAGCGCCCTACGAGCAGTACTTC.

The chain joins TRBV29-1 to TRBJ2-3; 7 bases fit TRBD2. V trimming: 5 bases; J trimming: 6 bases; junction bases outside the gene matches: 8. The CDR3 contains 13 residues. Germline V lookup: CDR1 SQVTM, CDR2 ANQGSEA. The CDR3 loop reads CSVKSSGIDTQYF. DNA of the CDR3: TGCAGCGTTAAATCCAGCGGGATTGATACGCAGTATTTT.